These T cell receptor beta chains were read from a single sample in a study of blood T cell repertoires in COVID-19. Here immunoSEQ multiplex PCR was the method, and the copy in TCRdb shows in-frame clones only, minus some. The sample consists of some 120,000 clones, 90% of them appearing once. Sequenced sample: peripheral blood. The source is a man aged 55 to 70 with COVID-19, enrolled during active disease. Both conserved end residues are part of each CDR3. D genes are given only for firm matches. Size is stated for part of the rows, as once, few or many counts, or as a class when the clone is expanded.

j_call: TRBJ1-5; d_call: NA; cdr3_length: 15; v_call: TRBV30; clone_size: NA; cdr3_nt: TGTGCCTGGAGGGACAGTCGGTCCAGCAATCAGCCCCAGCATTTT; cdr3_aa: CAWRDSRSSNQPQHF
j_call: TRBJ1-2; d_call: NA; cdr3_length: 13; v_call: TRBV28; clone_size: once; cdr3_nt: TGTGCCAGCAGTTTATCCGACAGGCATGGCTACACCTTC; cdr3_aa: CASSLSDRHGYTF
j_call: TRBJ1-1; d_call: TRBD1; cdr3_length: 16; v_call: TRBV5-1; clone_size: few; cdr3_nt: TGCGCCAGCAGCTTGGAGGGGGCAGAGATGAACACTGAAGCTTTCTTT; cdr3_aa: CASSLEGAEMNTEAFF
j_call: TRBJ1-2; d_call: NA; cdr3_length: 13; v_call: TRBV10-1; clone_size: NA; cdr3_nt: TGCGCCAGCAGTGACAGCGGGTCCTATGGCTACACCTTC; cdr3_aa: CASSDSGSYGYTF
j_call: TRBJ1-5; d_call: TRBD1; cdr3_length: 16; v_call: TRBV15; clone_size: NA; cdr3_nt: TGTGCCACCAGCAGTGCCGGACAGGGCCATAATCAGCCCCAGCATTTT; cdr3_aa: CATSSAGQGHNQPQHF
j_call: TRBJ2-7; d_call: TRBD1; cdr3_length: 14; v_call: TRBV5-4; clone_size: NA; cdr3_nt: TGTGCCAGCAGCGTTCGACAGGGGCGGTACGAGCAGTACTTC; cdr3_aa: CASSVRQGRYEQYF
j_call: TRBJ2-2; d_call: TRBD1; cdr3_length: 17; v_call: TRBV7-2; clone_size: NA; cdr3_nt: TGTGCCAGCAGCGTACTTAGGGGGCCGGCGAACACCGGGGAGCTGTTTTTT; cdr3_aa: CASSVLRGPANTGELFF
j_call: TRBJ1-1; d_call: NA; cdr3_length: 18; v_call: TRBV5-1; clone_size: once; cdr3_nt: TGCGCCAGCAGCTTGAGGTTGGGGGCTCAAACGAAGAACACTGAAGCTTTCTTT; cdr3_aa: CASSLRLGAQTKNTEAFF
j_call: TRBJ2-3; d_call: TRBD2; cdr3_length: 13; v_call: TRBV7-9; clone_size: NA; cdr3_nt: TGTGCCAGCCAGCGGGAGGTAACAGATACGCAGTATTTT; cdr3_aa: CASQREVTDTQYF
j_call: TRBJ2-1; d_call: NA; cdr3_length: 11; v_call: TRBV24-1; clone_size: NA; cdr3_nt: TGTGCCACAGCGGAGAGGAATGAGCAGTTCTTC; cdr3_aa: CATAERNEQFF
j_call: TRBJ2-7; d_call: NA; cdr3_length: 15; v_call: TRBV19; clone_size: NA; cdr3_nt: TGTGCCAGTAGTATAACCAGGGGAGAACCCTACGAGCAGTACTTC; cdr3_aa: CASSITRGEPYEQYF
j_call: TRBJ2-1; d_call: TRBD2; cdr3_length: 16; v_call: TRBV7-9; clone_size: NA; cdr3_nt: TGTGCCAGCAGCTTAGAGCTAGCGGGATTTGACAATGAGCAGTTCTTC; cdr3_aa: CASSLELAGFDNEQFF
j_call: TRBJ1-6; d_call: NA; cdr3_length: 14; v_call: TRBV20-1; clone_size: NA; cdr3_nt: TGCAGTGCTAGTTATTCGACAGGAGGATCACCCCTCCACTTT; cdr3_aa: CSASYSTGGSPLHF
j_call: TRBJ2-1; d_call: TRBD1; cdr3_length: 11; v_call: TRBV20-1; clone_size: NA; cdr3_nt: TGCAAACCGGGACAGGGAAGTGAGCAGTTCTTC; cdr3_aa: CKPGQGSEQFF
j_call: TRBJ1-1; d_call: TRBD1; cdr3_length: 14; v_call: TRBV30; clone_size: NA; cdr3_nt: TGTGCCTGGAGTGGAGTCCTACAGGGGTCTGAAGCTTTCTTT; cdr3_aa: CAWSGVLQGSEAFF
j_call: TRBJ1-4; d_call: TRBD1; cdr3_length: 14; v_call: TRBV3-1/TRBV3-2; clone_size: NA; cdr3_nt: TGTGCCAGCAGCAACGACAGGGTTGGTGAAAAACTGTTTTTT; cdr3_aa: CASSNDRVGEKLFF
j_call: TRBJ2-2; d_call: NA; cdr3_length: 13; v_call: TRBV6-4; clone_size: NA; cdr3_nt: TGTGCCAGCAGAGTGGGGGGCACCGGGGAGCTGTTTTTT; cdr3_aa: CASRVGGTGELFF
j_call: TRBJ2-2; d_call: TRBD2; cdr3_length: 21; v_call: TRBV28; clone_size: NA; cdr3_nt: TGTGCCAGCAGTTTTTATGCATTGGGACTAGCGGGAGGGAGAAACACCGGGGAGCTGTTTTTT; cdr3_aa: CASSFYALGLAGGRNTGELFF
j_call: TRBJ2-2; d_call: TRBD1; cdr3_length: 15; v_call: TRBV29-1; clone_size: NA; cdr3_nt: TGCAGCGCCGGGGCGGGACAGGGGGACACCGGGGAGCTGTTTTTT; cdr3_aa: CSAGAGQGDTGELFF
j_call: TRBJ1-2; d_call: NA; cdr3_length: 13; v_call: TRBV30; clone_size: NA; cdr3_nt: TGTGCCTGGCTCCGAGAGGGGACTGATGGCTACACCTTC; cdr3_aa: CAWLREGTDGYTF
j_call: TRBJ2-3; d_call: NA; cdr3_length: 14; v_call: TRBV5-4; clone_size: NA; cdr3_nt: TGTGCCAGCAGCTTGGTCGGGAGCACAGATACGCAGTATTTT; cdr3_aa: CASSLVGSTDTQYF
j_call: TRBJ2-1; d_call: NA; cdr3_length: 12; v_call: TRBV7-2; clone_size: few; cdr3_nt: TGTGCCAGCAGCTTGGGCGAGCGGGAGCAGTTCTTC; cdr3_aa: CASSLGEREQFF
j_call: TRBJ1-2; d_call: TRBD1; cdr3_length: 14; v_call: TRBV4-2; clone_size: NA; cdr3_nt: TGTGCCAGCAGCCAAGGTCGACAGGGGTATGGCTACACCTTC; cdr3_aa: CASSQGRQGYGYTF
j_call: TRBJ2-3; d_call: TRBD2; cdr3_length: 15; v_call: TRBV10-3; clone_size: NA; cdr3_nt: TGTGCCATCAGTGAGTCCGGCGGGAGGAAAGATACGCAGTATTTT; cdr3_aa: CAISESGGRKDTQYF
j_call: TRBJ2-1; d_call: NA; cdr3_length: 14; v_call: TRBV9; clone_size: NA; cdr3_nt: TGTGCCAGCAGCCCGAGACTAGTTTACAATGAGCAGTTCTTC; cdr3_aa: CASSPRLVYNEQFF
j_call: TRBJ1-2; d_call: NA; cdr3_length: 14; v_call: TRBV4-1; clone_size: NA; cdr3_nt: TGCGCCAGCAGCCAAGAGAACCAGGGGAGTGGCTACACCTTC; cdr3_aa: CASSQENQGSGYTF
j_call: TRBJ2-5; d_call: TRBD1; cdr3_length: 15; v_call: TRBV7-8; clone_size: once; cdr3_nt: TGTGCCAGCAGCCGCGGACAGGGCCGAGGAGAGACCCAGTACTTC; cdr3_aa: CASSRGQGRGETQYF
j_call: TRBJ2-1; d_call: NA; cdr3_length: 13; v_call: TRBV18; clone_size: NA; cdr3_nt: TGTGCCAGCTCCCGTCCTAGTGGCAATGAGCAGTTCTTC; cdr3_aa: CASSRPSGNEQFF